The 15 T cell receptor beta chains given below trace back to one sample, sequenced in a study of blood T cell repertoires in COVID-19. Data came from immunoSEQ multiplex PCR; TCRdb stores just in-frame clones and leaves some out. Of about 170,000 clones listed, 70% to 80% were seen once; the top ten hold about 20%. Specimen: PBMCs or T cells enriched from blood (not recorded which). The receptors come from an older woman in a cohort exposed to, infected with or recovered from COVID-19 (not recorded which).

This chain joins TRBV5-1 and TRBJ2-1, with TRBD2 as a possible D gene (5 bases). From germline, CDR1 is SGHRS and CDR2 YFSETQ. This CDR3 is 16 amino acids long. The V gene lost 1 base and the J gene lost 2 bases, with 13 bases spanning the gap. CDR3 bases: TGCGCCAGCAGCTTGATCGGCGGGCGAGCCTACAATGAGCAGTTCTTC. It translates to CASSLIGGRAYNEQFF. The whole variable domain, filled in from reference TRBV5-1 and TRBJ2-1, reads KAGVTQTPRYLIKTRGQQVTLSCSPISGHRSVSWYQQTPGQGLQFLFEYFSETQRNKGNFPGRFSGRQFSNSRSEMNVSTLELGDSALYLCASSLIGGRAYNEQFFGPGTRLTVL.

The rearrangement links TRBV15 to TRBJ1-2, with D hard to call. The length of the CDR3 is 17 residues. The V end was cut by 5 bases, the J end by 8 bases, with 27 bases between. Germline lookup yields CDR1 LNHNV and CDR2 YYDKDF (reference sequence). The CDR3 DNA reads as TGTGCCACCAGCCGAACCCTATCCCAGAGGGAAGGAGACGGCTACACCTTC. Protein product: CATSRTLSQREGDGYTF.

In this sample, this clone turned up a few times. V and J are TRBV6-5 and TRBJ2-7, with 7 positions matching TRBD2. The ends lost 9 bases at V and 2 bases at J; junction bases unmatched: 4. CDR1 is MNHEY, CDR2 SVGAGI, per germline. The CDR3 is made up of 12 amino acids. The DNA for the CDR3 is TGTGCCAGTGGGGACTACCCCTACGAGCAGTACTTC. Its protein product is CASGDYPYEQYF.

The genes are TRBV7-2 and TRBJ2-7, with 9 bases lining up with TRBD2. The CDR3 extends over 19 amino acids. CDR1 is SGHTA and CDR2 is FQGNSA in the germline V gene. The junction had 14 bases not matched to a gene; V was cut back by 2 bases and J by 0 bases. The CDR3 DNA is TGTGCCAGCAGCTTAATTCTCGGACTAGCGCCGAGGAGCTCCTACGAGCAGTACTTC. Its translation is CASSLILGLAPRSSYEQYF. The full variable domain, rest sourced from reference TRBV7-2 and TRBJ2-7, is GAGVSQSPSNKVTEKGKDVELRCDPISGHTALYWYRQSLGQGLEFLIYFQGNSAPDKSGLPSDRFSAERTGGSVSTLTIQRTQQEDSAVYLCASSLILGLAPRSSYEQYFGPGTRLTVT.

The chain recombines TRBV28 with TRBJ2-1; weak D call: TRBD2 (6 bases). Germline lookup yields CDR1 MDHEN and CDR2 SYDVKM. This CDR3 has 14 residues. V lost 7 bases and J 0 bases, leaving 10 bases between the germline ends. The CDR3 DNA is TGTGCCAGCAAACGGGAGAGCTCCTACAATGAGCAGTTCTTC. Amino acids: CASKRESSYNEQFF. Full variable domain (rest looked up from reference TRBV28 and TRBJ2-1): DVKVTQSSRYLVKRTGEKVFLECVQDMDHENMFWYRQDPGLGLRLIYFSYDVKMKEKGDIPEGYSVSREKKERFSLILESASTNQTSMYLCASKRESSYNEQFFGPGTRLTVL.

This clone was detected a few times. V is TRBV28 and J is TRBJ2-1, with 9 bases matching TRBD2. The ends lost 8 bases at V and 4 bases at J; junction bases unmatched: 9. There are 15 residues in the CDR3. CDR1 is MDHEN, CDR2 SYDVKM, per germline. CDR3 residues: CASGSAGGAYNEQFF. CDR3 in DNA: TGTGCCAGCGGGTCAGCGGGAGGAGCGTACAATGAGCAGTTCTTC.

Here the CDR3 reads CASSIEDRGQPQHF. The CDR3 DNA follows: TGTGCCAGTAGTATAGAAGACAGGGGGCAGCCCCAGCATTTT. The rearrangement uses TRBV19 and TRBJ1-5; TRBD1 matches 9 bases. CDR3 length: 14 residues. CDR1 and CDR2 (germline): LNHDA, SQIVND (reference sequence). V shed 0 bases and J 7 bases; nucleotides not matched to a gene: 1.

The chain recombines TRBV27 with TRBJ2-7; 9 nucleotides line up with TRBD1. V shed 0 bases and J 5 bases; nucleotides not matched to a gene: 5. CDR1 MNHEY and CDR2 SMNVEV come from the germline V gene (reference sequence). The CDR3 runs 15 residues. For the CDR3, the DNA is TGTGCCAGCAGTTTATCCCCGGACAGGGGAGACGAGCAGTACTTC. Encoded protein: CASSLSPDRGDEQYF.

The sample holds a few counts of this clone. Here the CDR3 reads CASSKSGAVGVSSYEQYF. CDR3 in DNA: TGTGCCAGCAGCAAAAGCGGGGCCGTGGGGGTAAGCTCCTACGAGCAGTACTTC. The chain joins TRBV21-1 to TRBJ2-7; TRBD2, the table's D call, lacks a check against the DNA. TRBV21-1 is a known pseudogene. The CDR3 spans 18 residues.

The rearrangement links TRBV5-8 to TRBJ1-6; D gene uncertain. V dropped 1 base and J dropped 10 bases, with 9 bases sitting between them. The length of the CDR3 is 13 residues. Germline V CDR1 and CDR2: SGHTS, YDEGEE. CDR3 loop: CASSLLFFSPLHF. CDR3 in DNA: TGTGCCAGCAGCTTGCTTTTTTTCTCACCCCTCCACTTT.

V and J are TRBV28 and TRBJ1-5; D possibly corresponds to TRBD1 (5 bases). This CDR3 contains 15 residues. Germline CDR1 and CDR2: MDHEN and SYDVKM. The V end was cut by 8 bases, the J end by 4 bases, with 18 bases between. This chain's CDR3 is CASLGFGGQNQPQHF. The CDR3 DNA is TGTGCCAGCCTCGGTTTCGGGGGTCAGAATCAGCCCCAGCATTTT.

This clone was picked up one time. CDR3 loop: CASSLAARPPTYEQYF. CDR3 DNA sequence: TGTGCCAGCAGCCTTGCGGCCCGGCCCCCGACCTACGAGCAGTACTTC. The genes are TRBV7-2 and TRBJ2-7; D not resolved. Germline-derived CDR1 and CDR2 are SGHTA and FQGNSA. CDR3 length equals 16 residues. The germline V and J ends were trimmed by 5 bases and 2 bases, with 19 bases remaining between them. The full variable domain, its missing parts supplied by reference TRBV7-2 and TRBJ2-7, is GAGVSQSPSNKVTEKGKDVELRCDPISGHTALYWYRQSLGQGLEFLIYFQGNSAPDKSGLPSDRFSAERTGGSVSTLTIQRTQQEDSAVYLCASSLAARPPTYEQYFGPGTRLTVT.

This chain links TRBV3-1 (or the pseudogene TRBV3-2) with TRBJ2-7; D is ambiguous. The germline V gene has CDR1 LGHDT and CDR2 YNNKEL (reference sequence). The V end lost 3 bases, the J end lost 8 bases, and 17 bases lay between the germline ends. The CDR3 sequence is 14 residues long. The CDR3 sequence is CASSQTYGRGKQYF. The DNA for the CDR3 is TGTGCCAGCAGCCAGACATACGGCCGTGGTAAGCAGTACTTC.

The J gene is TRBJ2-1, the V gene TRBV3-1 (or the pseudogene TRBV3-2); the D gene is possibly TRBD2 (6 bases). V gave up 4 bases and J gave up 1 base, with 14 bases separating them. This CDR3 spans 16 amino acids. Germline assignment: CDR1 LGHDT and CDR2 YNNKEL (reference sequence). The CDR3 nucleotides are TGTGCCAGCAGCCCCGTAACGGGAGAATCCTACAATGAGCAGTTCTTC. Its translation: CASSPVTGESYNEQFF.

This clone was seen just once. V usage is TRBV18 and J usage is TRBJ1-1; perhaps TRBD1 as D (6 bases). V was cut by 2 bases and J by 0 bases, with 13 bases left in between. CDR3 length: 16 residues. Germline V gives CDR1 KGHSH, CDR2 LQKENI. Here the CDR3 reads CASSPSVQGMNTEAFF. The CDR3 coding sequence is TGTGCCAGCTCACCATCGGTCCAGGGGATGAACACTGAAGCTTTCTTT.